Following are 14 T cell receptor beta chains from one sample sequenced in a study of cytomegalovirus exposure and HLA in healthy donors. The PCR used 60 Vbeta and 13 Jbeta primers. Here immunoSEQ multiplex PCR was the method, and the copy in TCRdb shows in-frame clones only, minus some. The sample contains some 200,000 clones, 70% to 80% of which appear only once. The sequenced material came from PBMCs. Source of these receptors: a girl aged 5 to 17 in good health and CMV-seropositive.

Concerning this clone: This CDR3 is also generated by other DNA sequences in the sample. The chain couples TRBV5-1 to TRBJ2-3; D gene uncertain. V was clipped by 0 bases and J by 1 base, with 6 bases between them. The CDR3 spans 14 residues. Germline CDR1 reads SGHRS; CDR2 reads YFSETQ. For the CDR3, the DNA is TGCGCCAGCAGCTTGGAACGAGGCACAGATACGCAGTATTTT. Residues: CASSLERGTDTQYF.

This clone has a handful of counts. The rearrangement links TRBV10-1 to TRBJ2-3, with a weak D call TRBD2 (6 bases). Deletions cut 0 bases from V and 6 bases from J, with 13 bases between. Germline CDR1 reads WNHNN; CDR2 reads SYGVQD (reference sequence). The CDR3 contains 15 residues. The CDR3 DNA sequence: TGCGCCAGCAGTGAGTCCGGGACTGGTATCGATACGCAGTATTTT. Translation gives CASSESGTGIDTQYF.

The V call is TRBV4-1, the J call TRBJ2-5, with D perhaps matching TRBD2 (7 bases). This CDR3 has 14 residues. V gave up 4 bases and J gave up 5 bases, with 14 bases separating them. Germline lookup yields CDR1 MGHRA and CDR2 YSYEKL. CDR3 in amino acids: CASSRRGGGETQYF. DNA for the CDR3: TGCGCCAGCAGCCGTCGAGGGGGAGGGGAGACCCAGTACTTC.

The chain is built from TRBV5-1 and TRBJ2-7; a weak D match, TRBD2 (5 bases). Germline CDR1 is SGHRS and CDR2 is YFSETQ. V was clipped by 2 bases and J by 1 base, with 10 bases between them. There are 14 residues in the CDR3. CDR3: CASSFFEGSYEQYF. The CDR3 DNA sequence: TGCGCCAGCAGCTTTTTTGAGGGATCCTACGAGCAGTACTTC.

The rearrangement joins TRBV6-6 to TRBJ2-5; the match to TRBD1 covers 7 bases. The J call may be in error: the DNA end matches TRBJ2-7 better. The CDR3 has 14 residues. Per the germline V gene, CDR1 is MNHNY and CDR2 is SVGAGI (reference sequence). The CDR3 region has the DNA TGTGCCAGCAGTTACACGACAGGGTACTACGAGCAGTACTTC. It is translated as CASSYTTGYYEQYF.

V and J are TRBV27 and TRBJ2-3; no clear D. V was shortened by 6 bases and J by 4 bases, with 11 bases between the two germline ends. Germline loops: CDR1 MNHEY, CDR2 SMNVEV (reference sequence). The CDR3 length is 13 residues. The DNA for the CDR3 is TGTGCCAGCAGCCTTTGGCCCTCAGATACGCAGTATTTT. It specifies CASSLWPSDTQYF.

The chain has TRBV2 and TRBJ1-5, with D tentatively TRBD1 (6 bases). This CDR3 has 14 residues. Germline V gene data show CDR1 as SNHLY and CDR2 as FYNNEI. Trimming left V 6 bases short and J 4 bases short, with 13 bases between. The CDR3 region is CASRKDSPNQPQHF. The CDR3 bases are TGTGCCAGCAGGAAGGACAGCCCGAATCAGCCCCAGCATTTT.

The CDR3 loop reads CASSPDRGVSGNTIYF. The CDR3 coding sequence is TGTGCCAGCAGTCCTGACAGGGGGGTCTCTGGAAACACCATATATTTT. The chain employs TRBV2 and TRBJ1-3; the match to TRBD1 covers 9 bases. Trimming took 5 bases from V and 0 from J; bases not matched to a gene: 5. Germline V gene lookup returns CDR1 SNHLY and CDR2 FYNNEI. The CDR3 covers 16 residues.

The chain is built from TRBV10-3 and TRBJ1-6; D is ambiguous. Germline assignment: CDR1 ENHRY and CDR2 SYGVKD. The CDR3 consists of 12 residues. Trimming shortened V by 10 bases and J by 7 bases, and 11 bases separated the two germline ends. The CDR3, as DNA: TGTGCCACCAGGAGGGAGAATTCACCCCTCCACTTT. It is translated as CATRRENSPLHF.

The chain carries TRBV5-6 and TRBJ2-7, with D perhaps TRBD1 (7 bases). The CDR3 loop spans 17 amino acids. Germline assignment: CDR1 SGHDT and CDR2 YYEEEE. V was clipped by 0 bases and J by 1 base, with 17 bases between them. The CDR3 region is CASSLAARGRPSYEQYF. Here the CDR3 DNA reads TGTGCCAGCAGCTTGGCCGCCAGGGGGAGGCCATCCTACGAGCAGTACTTC.

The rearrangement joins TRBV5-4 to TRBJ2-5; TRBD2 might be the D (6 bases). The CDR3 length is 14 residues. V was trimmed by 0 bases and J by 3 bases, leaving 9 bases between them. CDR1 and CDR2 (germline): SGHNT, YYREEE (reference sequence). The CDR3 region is CASSLGTGEETQYF. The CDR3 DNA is TGTGCCAGCAGCTTGGGAACGGGGGAAGAGACCCAGTACTTC.

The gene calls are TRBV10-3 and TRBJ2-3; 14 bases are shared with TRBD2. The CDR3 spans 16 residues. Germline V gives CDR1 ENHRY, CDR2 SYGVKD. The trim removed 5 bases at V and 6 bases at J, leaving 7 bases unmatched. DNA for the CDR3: TGTGCCATCAGTCAGACTAGCGGGGGGGCTCTCGATACGCAGTATTTT. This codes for CAISQTSGGALDTQYF.

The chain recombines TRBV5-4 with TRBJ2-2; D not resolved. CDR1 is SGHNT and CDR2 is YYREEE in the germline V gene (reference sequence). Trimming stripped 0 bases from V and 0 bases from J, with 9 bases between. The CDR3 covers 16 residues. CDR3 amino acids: CASSLGSVANTGELFF. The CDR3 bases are TGTGCCAGCAGCTTGGGGTCAGTTGCGAACACCGGGGAGCTGTTTTTT.

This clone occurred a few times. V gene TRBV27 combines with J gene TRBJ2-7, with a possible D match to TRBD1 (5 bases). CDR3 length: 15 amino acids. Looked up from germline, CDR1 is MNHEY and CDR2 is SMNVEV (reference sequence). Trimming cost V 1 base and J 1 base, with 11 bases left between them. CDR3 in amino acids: CASSLLGRGSYEQYF. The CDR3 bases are TGTGCCAGCAGTTTATTGGGTAGGGGTTCCTACGAGCAGTACTTC.